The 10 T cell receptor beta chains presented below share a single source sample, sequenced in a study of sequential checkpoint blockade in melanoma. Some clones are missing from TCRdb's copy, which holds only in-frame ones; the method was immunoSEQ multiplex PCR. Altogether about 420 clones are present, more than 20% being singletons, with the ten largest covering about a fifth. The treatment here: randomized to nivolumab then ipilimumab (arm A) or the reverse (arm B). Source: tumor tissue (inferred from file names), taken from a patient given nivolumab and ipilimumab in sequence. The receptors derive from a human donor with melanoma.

The CDR3 nucleotides are TGTGCCAGCAGTCCCCCTCGGGTTGGGGGAAACACTGAAGCTTTCTTT. Protein: CASSPPRVGGNTEAFF. The chain has TRBV28 and TRBJ1-1; perhaps TRBD1 as D (5 bases). Trimming shortened V by 5 bases and J by 2 bases, and 18 bases separated the two germline ends. The CDR3 totals 16 residues. The germline V gene has CDR1 MDHEN and CDR2 SYDVKM.

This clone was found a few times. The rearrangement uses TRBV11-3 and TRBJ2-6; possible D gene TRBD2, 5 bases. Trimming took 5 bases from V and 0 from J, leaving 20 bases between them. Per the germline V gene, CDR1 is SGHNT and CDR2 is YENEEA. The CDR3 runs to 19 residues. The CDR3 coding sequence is TGTGCCAGCAGCCTGGACGGAGGAGGCCGTGACTCTGGGGCCAACGTCCTGACTTTC. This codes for CASSLDGGGRDSGANVLTF.

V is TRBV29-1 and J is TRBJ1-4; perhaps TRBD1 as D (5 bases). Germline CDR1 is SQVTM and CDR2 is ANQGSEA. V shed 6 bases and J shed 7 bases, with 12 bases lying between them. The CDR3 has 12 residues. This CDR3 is CSVRGSTEKLFF. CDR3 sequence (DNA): TGCAGCGTCCGGGGGAGTACTGAAAAACTGTTTTTT.

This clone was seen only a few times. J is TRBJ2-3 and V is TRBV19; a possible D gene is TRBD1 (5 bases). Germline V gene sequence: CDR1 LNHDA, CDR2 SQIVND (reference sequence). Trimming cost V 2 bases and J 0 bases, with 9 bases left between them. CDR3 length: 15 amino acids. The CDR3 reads CASSIRGSSTDTQYF. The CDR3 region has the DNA TGTGCCAGTAGTATAAGGGGCAGTAGCACAGATACGCAGTATTTT.

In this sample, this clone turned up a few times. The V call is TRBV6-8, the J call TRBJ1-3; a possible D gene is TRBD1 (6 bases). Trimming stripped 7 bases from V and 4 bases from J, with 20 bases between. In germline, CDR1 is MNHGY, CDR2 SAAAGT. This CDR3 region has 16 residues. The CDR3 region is CASNLKGHLIGNTIYF. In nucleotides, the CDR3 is TGTGCCAGCAATTTAAAGGGACATCTTATCGGAAACACCATATATTTT.

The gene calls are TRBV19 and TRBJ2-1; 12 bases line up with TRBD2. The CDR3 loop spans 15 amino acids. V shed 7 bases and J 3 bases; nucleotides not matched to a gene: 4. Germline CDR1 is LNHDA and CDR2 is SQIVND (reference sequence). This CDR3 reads CASTLTSGSYNEQFF. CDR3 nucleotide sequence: TGTGCCAGTACCCTGACTAGCGGGAGCTACAATGAGCAGTTCTTC.

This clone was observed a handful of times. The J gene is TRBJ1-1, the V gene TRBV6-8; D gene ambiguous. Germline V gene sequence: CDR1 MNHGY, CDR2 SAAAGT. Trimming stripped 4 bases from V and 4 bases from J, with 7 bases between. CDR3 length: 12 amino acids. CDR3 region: CASSFSGTEAFF. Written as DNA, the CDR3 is TGTGCCAGCAGTTTTTCCGGCACTGAAGCTTTCTTT.

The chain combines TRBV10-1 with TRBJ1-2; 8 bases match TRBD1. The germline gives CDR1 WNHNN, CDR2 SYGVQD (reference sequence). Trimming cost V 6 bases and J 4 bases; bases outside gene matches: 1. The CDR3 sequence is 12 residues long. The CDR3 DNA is TGCGCCAGCAGCGACAGGGGCTATGGCTACACCTTC. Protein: CASSDRGYGYTF.

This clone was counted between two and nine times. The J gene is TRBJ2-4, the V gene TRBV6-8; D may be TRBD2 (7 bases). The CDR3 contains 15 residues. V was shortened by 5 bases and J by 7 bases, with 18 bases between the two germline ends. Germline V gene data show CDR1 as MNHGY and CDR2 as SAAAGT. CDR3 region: CASSPIGGARNIQYF. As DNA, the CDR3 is TGTGCCAGCAGTCCGATTGGGGGGGCGAGGAACATTCAGTACTTC.

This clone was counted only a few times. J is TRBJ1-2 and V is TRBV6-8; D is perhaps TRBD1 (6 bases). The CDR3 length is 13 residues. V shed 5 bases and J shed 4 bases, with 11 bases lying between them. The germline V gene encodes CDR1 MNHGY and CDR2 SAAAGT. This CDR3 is CASSRTRGYGYTF. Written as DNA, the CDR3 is TGTGCCAGCAGTAGGACCAGGGGCTATGGCTACACCTTC.